This is a list of T cell receptor beta chains from one sample in a study of lymphopenia after photon versus proton radiotherapy. TCRdb keeps only in-frame clones here, not all; method: immunoSEQ multiplex PCR. This table holds tens of thousands of clones, approximately 87% found once. Source: peripheral blood, taken from a patient treated with proton-based radiotherapy. The receptors stem from a man older than 75 with esophageal cancer. Both conserved end residues are part of each CDR3. The D gene is left open where the match is weak. Clone size appears in some rows only: once, few, many, or a class for an expanded clone.

TRBJ2-2	-	TRBV6-5	-	TGTGCCAGCTCAAAGGCGGGGGCACACACCGGGGAGCTGTTTTTT	CASSKAGAHTGELFF
TRBJ2-1	-	TRBV11-2	TRBD2	TGTGCCAGCAGCTTAGCCCTAGCGGGAGCCAATGAGCAGTTCTTC	CASSLALAGANEQFF
TRBJ1-6	-	TRBV14	-	TGTGCCAGCAGCCAGACCACCGGAATGTCACTCCACTTT	CASSQTTGMSLHF
TRBJ2-2	few	TRBV27	-	TGTGCCAGCAGTGACCCCGACCCGCACCCTGCGGAGCTGTTTTTT	CASSDPDPHPAELFF
TRBJ2-3	-	TRBV5-1	-	TGCGCCAGCAGTCGAGGGGGTCCTAGCACAGATACGCAGTATTTT	CASSRGGPSTDTQYF
TRBJ1-1	once	TRBV5-1	TRBD1	TGCGCCAGCAGCTTGGGTCAGGGGGCTGAAGCTTTCTTT	CASSLGQGAEAFF
TRBJ2-1	-	TRBV6-6	-	TGTGCCAGCAACTTACCTGGGTTTGGGAATGAGCAGTTCTTC	CASNLPGFGNEQFF
TRBJ2-5	-	TRBV5-4	TRBD2	TGTGCGAGCGGGCTAGCGGGAGTGGGGGAGACCCAGTACTTC	CASGLAGVGETQYF
TRBJ1-4	-	TRBV5-6	-	TGTGCCAGCAGCTTGAGATGGGAAAAACTGTTTTTT	CASSLRWEKLFF
TRBJ2-7	-	TRBV30	TRBD2	TGTGCCCGGGGGACTACCTCCTACGAGCAGTACTTC	CARGTTSYEQYF
TRBJ1-5	-	TRBV19	-	TGTGCCAGTAGTATAGATCAGGTTCAGCCCCAGCATTTT	CASSIDQVQPQHF
TRBJ1-2	-	TRBV5-1	TRBD1	TGCGCCAGCAGCGGATCCGGGACAGGCTATGGCTACACCTTC	CASSGSGTGYGYTF
TRBJ2-1	-	TRBV9	TRBD2	TGTGCCAGCAGCGCGCTAGCGGGGCACAATGAGCAGTTCTTC	CASSALAGHNEQFF
TRBJ1-1	-	TRBV29-1	-	TGCAGCGTTGTAGGAGCCCCTACGCAGGGCACTGAAGCTTTCTTT	CSVVGAPTQGTEAFF
TRBJ1-2	-	TRBV29-1	-	TGCAGCGTTGAGATGTATAACTATGGCTACACCTTC	CSVEMYNYGYTF
TRBJ2-1	-	TRBV10-1	-	TGCGCCAGCAGTGAGTCCCGAGTGGGCGATGAGCAGTTCTTC	CASSESRVGDEQFF
TRBJ2-7	-	TRBV5-1	-	TGCGCCAGCAGCTCCTCCCGTTTTGGCTTAGCGGAATCCTACGAGCAGTACTTC	CASSSSRFGLAESYEQYF
TRBJ1-5	-	TRBV19	-	TGTGCCAGTACCCCATGGGGTTTCAGGCAGCCCCAGCATTTT	CASTPWGFRQPQHF
TRBJ2-5	-	TRBV29-1	TRBD2	TGCAGTTTTTTCCTACCCGCGGGGGGACTACTTGGGGAGACCCAGTACTTC	CSFFLPAGGLLGETQYF
TRBJ2-7	-	TRBV9	-	TGTGCCAGCAGCCCTCAAATAAATACCTACGAGCAGTACTTC	CASSPQINTYEQYF
TRBJ2-7	-	TRBV19	TRBD1	TGTGCCAGTAGTATAAAATCGGACAGGGCCTACGAGCAGTACTTC	CASSIKSDRAYEQYF
TRBJ2-5	-	TRBV5-1	-	TGCGCCAGCAGCTTCGACGTACTCCAAGAGACCCAGTACTTC	CASSFDVLQETQYF
TRBJ1-2	once	TRBV11-2	-	TGTGCCAGCAGCTTAGGTGGGGTCTATGGCTACACCTTC	CASSLGGVYGYTF